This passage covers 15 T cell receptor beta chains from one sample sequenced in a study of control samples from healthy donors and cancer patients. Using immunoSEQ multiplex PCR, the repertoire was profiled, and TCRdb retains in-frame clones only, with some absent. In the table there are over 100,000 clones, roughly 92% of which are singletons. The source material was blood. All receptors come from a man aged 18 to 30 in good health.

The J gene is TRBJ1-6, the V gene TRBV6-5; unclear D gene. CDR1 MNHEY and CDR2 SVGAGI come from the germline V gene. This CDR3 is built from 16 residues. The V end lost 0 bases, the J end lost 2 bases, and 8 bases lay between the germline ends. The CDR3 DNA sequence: TGTGCCAGCAGTTACTCTGGGGTAACCTATAATTCACCCCTCCACTTT. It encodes CASSYSGVTYNSPLHF.

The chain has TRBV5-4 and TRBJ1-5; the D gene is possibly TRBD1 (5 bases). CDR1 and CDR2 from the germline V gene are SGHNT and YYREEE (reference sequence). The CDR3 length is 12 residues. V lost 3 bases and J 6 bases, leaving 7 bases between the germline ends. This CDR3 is CASSSRGQPQHF. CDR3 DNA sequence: TGTGCCAGCAGCTCGAGGGGTCAGCCCCAGCATTTT.

The CDR3 nucleotides are TGCGCCAGCAGCTTCCGACTGACAGGGCGAGACACCGGGGAGCTGTTTTTT. This translates into CASSFRLTGRDTGELFF. The V and J genes are TRBV5-1 and TRBJ2-2, with 7 bases identical to TRBD1. The germline CDR1 and CDR2 sequences are SGHRS and YFSETQ. This CDR3 has 17 residues. The V and J ends lost 2 bases and 3 bases, in that order; junction bases with no gene match: 10.

Written as DNA, the CDR3 is TGTGCCAGCAGAACCGTGGCGTACGAGCAGTACTTC. It is translated as CASRTVAYEQYF. The chain is built from TRBV6-5 and TRBJ2-7; D call uncertain. V shed 6 bases and J shed 4 bases, with 10 bases lying between them. This CDR3 comprises 12 residues. CDR1 and CDR2 (germline): MNHEY, SVGAGI.

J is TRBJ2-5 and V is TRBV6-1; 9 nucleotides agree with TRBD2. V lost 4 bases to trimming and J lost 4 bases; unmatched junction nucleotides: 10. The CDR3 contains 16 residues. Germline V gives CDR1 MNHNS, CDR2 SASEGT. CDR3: CASSVIGGGASETQYF. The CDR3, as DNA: TGTGCCAGCAGTGTTATTGGCGGGGGGGCCTCAGAGACCCAGTACTTC.

CDR3 loop: CASSHYKATREQFF. The CDR3 region has the DNA TGTGCCAGCAGCCACTACAAAGCGACCCGTGAGCAGTTCTTC. This chain joins TRBV3-1 (or the pseudogene TRBV3-2) and TRBJ2-1; unclear D gene. Trimming took off 3 bases at V and 9 bases at J, with 15 bases between the two ends. The CDR3 is 14 amino acids. Looked up from germline, CDR1 is LGHDT and CDR2 is YNNKEL (reference sequence).

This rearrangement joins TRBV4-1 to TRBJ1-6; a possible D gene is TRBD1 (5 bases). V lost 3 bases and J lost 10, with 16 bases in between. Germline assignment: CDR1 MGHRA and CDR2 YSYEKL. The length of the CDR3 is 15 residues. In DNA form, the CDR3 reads TGCGCCAGCAGCCATAATATAGGGGCGGGCTCACCCCTCCACTTT. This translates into CASSHNIGAGSPLHF.

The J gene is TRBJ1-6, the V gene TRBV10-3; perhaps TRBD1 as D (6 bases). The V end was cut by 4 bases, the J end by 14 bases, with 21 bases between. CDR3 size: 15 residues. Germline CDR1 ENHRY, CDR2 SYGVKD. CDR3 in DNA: TGTGCCATCAGTGTGGTGGGGGGGCAGGTTGATGCCCTCCACTTT. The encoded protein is CAISVVGGQVDALHF.

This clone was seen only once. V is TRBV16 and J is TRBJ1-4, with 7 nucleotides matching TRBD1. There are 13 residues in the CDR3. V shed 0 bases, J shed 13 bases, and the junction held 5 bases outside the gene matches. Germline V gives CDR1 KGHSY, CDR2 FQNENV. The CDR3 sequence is CASSQSTGIVLFF. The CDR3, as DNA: TGTGCCAGCAGCCAATCGACAGGGATAGTACTGTTTTTT.

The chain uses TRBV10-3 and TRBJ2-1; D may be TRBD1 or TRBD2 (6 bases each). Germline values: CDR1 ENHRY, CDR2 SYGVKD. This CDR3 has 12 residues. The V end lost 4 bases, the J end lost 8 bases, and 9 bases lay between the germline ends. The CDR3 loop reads CAISAGAHEQFF. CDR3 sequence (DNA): TGTGCCATCAGTGCGGGGGCGCATGAGCAGTTCTTC.

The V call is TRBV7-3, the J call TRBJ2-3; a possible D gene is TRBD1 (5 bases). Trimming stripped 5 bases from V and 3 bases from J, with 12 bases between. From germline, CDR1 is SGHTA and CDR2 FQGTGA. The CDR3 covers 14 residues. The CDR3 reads CASSAQGGTDTQYF. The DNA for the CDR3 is TGTGCCAGCAGCGCCCAGGGTGGAACAGATACGCAGTATTTT.

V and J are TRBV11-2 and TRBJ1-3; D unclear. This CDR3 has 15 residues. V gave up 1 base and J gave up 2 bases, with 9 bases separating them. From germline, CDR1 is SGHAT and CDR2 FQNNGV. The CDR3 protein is CASSLVGSAGNTIYF. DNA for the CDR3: TGTGCCAGCAGCTTAGTCGGGAGTGCTGGAAACACCATATATTTT.

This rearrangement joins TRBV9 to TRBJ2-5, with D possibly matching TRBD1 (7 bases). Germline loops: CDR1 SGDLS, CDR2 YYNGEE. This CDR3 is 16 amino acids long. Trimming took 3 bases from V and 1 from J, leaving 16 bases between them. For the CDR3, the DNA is TGTGCCAGCAGCGCGACTAGGACAGGACTCCAAGAGACCCAGTACTTC. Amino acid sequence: CASSATRTGLQETQYF. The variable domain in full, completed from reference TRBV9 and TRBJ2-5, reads DSGVTQTPKHLITATGQRVTLRCSPRSGDLSVYWYQQSLDQGLQFLIQYYNGEERAKGNILERFSAQQFPDLHSELNLSSLELGDSALYFCASSATRTGLQETQYFGPGTRLLVL.

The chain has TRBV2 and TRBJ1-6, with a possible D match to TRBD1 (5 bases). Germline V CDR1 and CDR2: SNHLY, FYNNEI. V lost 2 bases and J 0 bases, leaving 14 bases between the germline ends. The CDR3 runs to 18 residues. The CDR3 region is CASSEYQGPSSYNSPLHF. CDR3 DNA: TGTGCCAGCAGTGAATACCAGGGCCCGAGCTCCTATAATTCACCCCTCCACTTT. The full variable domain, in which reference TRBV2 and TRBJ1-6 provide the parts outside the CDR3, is EPEVTQTPSHQVTQMGQEVILRCVPISNHLYFYWYRQILGQKVEFLVSFYNNEISEKSEIFDDQFSVERPDGSNFTLKIRSTKLEDSAMYFCASSEYQGPSSYNSPLHFGNGTRLTVT.

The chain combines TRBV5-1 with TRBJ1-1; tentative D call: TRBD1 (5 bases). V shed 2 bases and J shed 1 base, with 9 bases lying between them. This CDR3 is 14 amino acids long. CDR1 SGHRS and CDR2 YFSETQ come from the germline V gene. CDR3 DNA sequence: TGCGCCAGCAGCTTTGGGGGGTCGAACACTGAAGCTTTCTTT. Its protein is CASSFGGSNTEAFF.